The rows below give T cell receptor beta chains drawn from one sample of a study of cytomegalovirus exposure and HLA in healthy donors. Only in-frame clones appear in the TCRdb table, and some are missing; sequencing was by immunoSEQ multiplex PCR. The profile shows under 200,000 clones, around 63% of them singletons. Sequencing was performed on PBMCs. These receptors all come from a woman aged 18-29 years in good health and CMV-seropositive. Each CDR3 is given with its conserved first and last residue. The order of the fields is CDR3 length, clone size, J gene, D gene, V gene, CDR3 DNA, CDR3 protein. A D gene is named only where the DNA matches it firmly. Not all rows give a size; the values are once, few, many and, for expanded clones, a class.

>18|few|TRBJ2-7|NA|TRBV6-7
TGTGCCAGCAGTTACCATGAGGTACTTAGCCGCATCTCCTACGAGCAGTACTTC
CASSYHEVLSRISYEQYF
>16|NA|TRBJ2-1|TRBD2|TRBV5-4
TGTGCCAGCAGCTCTGGACTAGCGGGAGAGCGCAATGAGCAGTTCTTC
CASSSGLAGERNEQFF
>13|NA|TRBJ1-1|TRBD1|TRBV18
TGTGCCAGCTCATCTGACAGGGACTCTGAAGCTTTCTTT
CASSSDRDSEAFF
>15|few|TRBJ2-3|NA|TRBV4-2
TGTGCCAGCAGCCAATTGGGTGGGGGCCTAGATACGCAGTATTTT
CASSQLGGGLDTQYF
>11|few|TRBJ2-5|NA|TRBV20-1
TGCAGTGCCATACTGCAAGAGACCCAGTACTTC
CSAILQETQYF
>14|NA|TRBJ2-1|TRBD2|TRBV6-5
TGTGCCAGCAGCCCAGCGGGAGTCTACAATGAGCAGTTCTTC
CASSPAGVYNEQFF
>13|once|TRBJ2-7|NA|TRBV6-1
TGTGCGAGTCAACAGGGACCGAACATCGAGCAGTACTTC
CASQQGPNIEQYF
>14|NA|TRBJ2-3|TRBD1|TRBV5-1
TGCGCCAGCACCAACAGGGGAGGCACAGATACGCAGTATTTT
CASTNRGGTDTQYF
>15|NA|TRBJ2-2|NA|TRBV6-1
TGTGCCAGCAGTGAATATGGCGGTTTACCCGGGGAGCTGTTTTTT
CASSEYGGLPGELFF
>14|NA|TRBJ1-1|NA|TRBV4-2
TGTGCCAGCAGCCAAGCGGACGGGGGCACTGAAGCTTTCTTT
CASSQADGGTEAFF
>15|NA|TRBJ1-1|NA|TRBV27
TGTGCCACCTACACTGGGGGCGAATTGGACACTGAAGCTTTCTTT
CATYTGGELDTEAFF
>18|NA|TRBJ2-7|NA|TRBV13
TGTGCCAGCAGCTACTACTCTCATAGCGCTGGAGGGCCAGAGGAGCAGTACTTC
CASSYYSHSAGGPEEQYF
>16|NA|TRBJ2-6|TRBD1|TRBV5-1
TGCGCCAGCACTACAGGGGGCGTTTTTGGGGCCAACGTCCTGACTTTC
CASTTGGVFGANVLTF
>16|NA|TRBJ2-3|TRBD2|TRBV2
TGTGCCAGCAGGGGAACTAGCGGGGGGGCTTCGGGTACGCAGTATTTT
CASRGTSGGASGTQYF
>16|NA|TRBJ2-1|TRBD1|TRBV5-6
TGTGCCAGCAGCCGAACTACGGGACAGGGGCGCAATGAGCAGTTCTTC
CASSRTTGQGRNEQFF
>14|few|TRBJ1-1|TRBD1|TRBV5-1
TGCGCCAGCAGCTTCAGACAGGGGAACACTGAAGCTTTCTTT
CASSFRQGNTEAFF
>14|NA|TRBJ2-1|TRBD1|TRBV2
TGTGCCTCTCAACAGGGGGCGGGTTACAATGAGCAGTTCTTC
CASQQGAGYNEQFF
>17|NA|TRBJ2-3|TRBD2|TRBV7-3
TGTGCCAGCAGCTTAACGGGGACTAGCGGGAGTCAAGATACGCAGTATTTT
CASSLTGTSGSQDTQYF
>14|NA|TRBJ2-7|TRBD1|TRBV27
TGTGCCAGCAGTTTGCGACAGGGGCGGGACGAGCAGTACTTC
CASSLRQGRDEQYF
>11|NA|TRBJ2-1|NA|TRBV28
TGTGCCAGCAGTTTCAGGGTTGAGCAGTTCTTC
CASSFRVEQFF
>13|once|TRBJ2-7|NA|TRBV27
TGTGCCAGCAGTCGGGGAAACTCCTACGAGCAGTACTTC
CASSRGNSYEQYF
>11|NA|TRBJ2-7|NA|TRBV30
TGTGCCTGGACGGGGTTTCACGAGCAGTACTTC
CAWTGFHEQYF
>13|NA|TRBJ2-7|NA|TRBV27
TGTGCCAGCAGTTTATTCTCTCCCTACGAGCAGTACTTC
CASSLFSPYEQYF
>14|NA|TRBJ2-7|NA|TRBV10-3
TGTGCCGTGAGCGCGGACAGTGGGTCCTACGAGCAGTACTTC
CAVSADSGSYEQYF
>17|few|TRBJ2-3|TRBD2|TRBV5-1
TGCGCCAGCAGCACTGGGACTAGCGGGAAGAGCACAGATACGCAGTATTTT
CASSTGTSGKSTDTQYF
>15|NA|TRBJ1-4|TRBD1|TRBV9
TGTGCCAGCAGCGCGACCGGGACAGGGGTTGAAAAACTGTTTTTT
CASSATGTGVEKLFF
>12|NA|TRBJ1-1|NA|TRBV2
TGTGCCAGCAGTGAAGCGCGGGAGGTAGCTTTCTTT
CASSEAREVAFF
>15|NA|TRBJ2-7|NA|TRBV18
TGTGCCAGCTCCCCCCCAGGATTACGGTCCTACGAGCAGTACTTC
CASSPPGLRSYEQYF
>12|once|TRBJ2-5|NA|TRBV5-4
TGTGCCAGCAGCTTCCTCCAAGAGACCCAGTACTTC
CASSFLQETQYF